The 3 T cell receptor beta chains reported below all come from one sample, sequenced in a study of early T cells in non-severe SARS-CoV-2 infection. One entry per CDR3 protein, called by TCRdb with MiXCR from the 5' RACE reads. The table shows 25,000 to 35,000 distinct CDR3 sequences, with approximately 6% occurring only once. Sample: whole blood. The receptor set was obtained from an adult who was a healthcare worker with PCR-confirmed SARS-CoV-2 infection or an uninfected control (not recorded which).

This clonotype was observed many times. The V gene is TRBV9, the J gene TRBJ2-1; 10 bases are a match to TRBD2. The CDR3 sequence is 16 residues long. Germline V gives CDR1 SGDLS, CDR2 YYNGEE. Trimming took 0 bases from V and 6 from J; bases not matched to a gene: 6. This CDR3 is CASSVGLAGASNEQFF. The CDR3 nucleotides read TGTGCCAGCAGCGTAGGGCTAGCGGGAGCGTCCAATGAGCAGTTCTTC.

This clonotype was picked up a small number of times. J is TRBJ2-5 and V is TRBV5-4; tentative D call: TRBD2 (5 bases). This CDR3 has 16 amino acids. V lost 0 bases and J 2 bases, leaving 14 bases between the germline ends. The germline CDR1 and CDR2 sequences are SGHNT and YYREEE (reference sequence). The CDR3: CASSLAPDLFQETQYF. The CDR3 nucleotides are TGTGCCAGCAGCTTGGCTCCGGACTTGTTTCAAGAGACCCAGTACTTC. Combining the CDR3 with reference TRBV5-4 and TRBJ2-5 gives the whole variable domain ETGVTQSPTHLIKTRGQQVTLRCSSQSGHNTVSWYQQALGQGPQFIFQYYREEENGRGNFPPRFSGLQFPNYSSELNVNALELDDSALYLCASSLAPDLFQETQYFGPGTRLLVL.

The CDR3 region has the DNA TGTGCCAGCAGCTTGACGGACAGTAATTCACCCCTCCACTTT. Translating gives CASSLTDSNSPLHF. The chain uses TRBV9 and TRBJ1-6, with D possibly matching TRBD1 (6 bases). Germline V lookup: CDR1 SGDLS, CDR2 YYNGEE. V was trimmed by 4 bases and J by 6 bases, leaving 11 bases between them. The CDR3 is 14 amino acids.